Listed below are T cell receptor beta chains from one sample, sequenced in a study of Graves' ophthalmopathy and Graves' hyperthyroidism. MiXCR, run by TCRdb on the multiplex PCR reads, gives a single entry per CDR3 protein. Among 650,000 to 900,000 distinct CDR3 sequences listed, 40% were seen once. The sample taken for sequencing was peripheral blood. These receptors originate from an adult man with Graves' ophthalmopathy. The CDR3 runs from the conserved cysteine through the conserved F or W. Each record gives: clone size, J gene, V gene, D gene, CDR3 DNA, CDR3 protein. D genes are given only for firm matches. Clone size appears in some rows only: once, few, many, or a class for an expanded clone.

few,TRBJ1-5,TRBV7-8,.,TGTGCCAGCAGCTCAACCGACAAGTATAGCAATCAGCCCCAGCATTTT,CASSSTDKYSNQPQHF
.,TRBJ1-5,TRBV28,.,TGTGCCAGCACTTTGCCAAAGGGAAGCAATCAGCCCCAGCATTTT,CASTLPKGSNQPQHF
few,TRBJ1-5,TRBV4-1,.,TGCGCCAGCAGCCAATTCGAGGGGTTGCCCCAGCATTTT,CASSQFEGLPQHF
.,TRBJ1-3,TRBV7-9,.,TGTGCCAGCAGCTTAGATGTGTTCTCTAAAAACACCATATATTTT,CASSLDVFSKNTIYF
many,TRBJ2-6,TRBV9,.,TGTGCCAGCAGCGTAGAGCCAGGGGGGGCCAACGTCCTGACTTTC,CASSVEPGGANVLTF
.,TRBJ1-2,TRBV7-2,.,TGTGCCAGCAGCTTAGTGACAGGAGGAGGCTATGGCTACACCTTC,CASSLVTGGGYGYTF
.,TRBJ1-5,TRBV7-9,.,TGTGCCAGCAGCTTAGGATCCGAGCAGCCCCAGCATTTT,CASSLGSEQPQHF
many,TRBJ1-1,TRBV7-2,.,TGTGCCAGCAGCCCCGTCGGGGGTACGAACACTGAAGCTTTCTTT,CASSPVGGTNTEAFF
many,TRBJ1-5,TRBV29-1,.,TGCAGCGTTGAACAGGGGCCCAATCAGCCCCAGCATTTT,CSVEQGPNQPQHF
.,TRBJ1-3,TRBV10-3,.,TGTGCCATCAGGGCAGGGAACAGTAACTCTGGAAACACCATATGTTTT,CAIRAGNSNSGNTICF
few,TRBJ1-5,TRBV10-3,.,TGTGCCAGCAGTTACCTAGGGCGCGAAGATCAGCCCCAGCATTTT,CASSYLGREDQPQHF
few,TRBJ1-1,TRBV14,.,TGTGCCAGCAGCCAAGACGGGGACCCCTTT,CASSQDGDPF
.,TRBJ1-2,TRBV20-1,.,TGCAGTGCTACTTCGGGGGGCTACACCTTC,CSATSGGYTF
few,TRBJ1-2,TRBV12-3/TRBV12-4,.,TGTGCCAGCACCCTATCCAGGTTTAGGGATGGCTACACCTTC,CASTLSRFRDGYTF
.,TRBJ2-1,TRBV7-4,TRBD2,TGTGCCAGCAGCTTAGGGACTAGCCCTCTCAATGAGCAGTTCTTC,CASSLGTSPLNEQFF
.,TRBJ1-1,TRBV4-2,.,TGTGCCAGCAGCCAAGATCCGGGGTGGAGCACTGAAGCTTTCTTT,CASSQDPGWSTEAFF
few,TRBJ2-1,TRBV9,.,TGTGCCAGCAGCGTAGGAGCCCAGTCGAATAAGCAGTTCTTC,CASSVGAQSNKQFF
.,TRBJ1-1,TRBV7-8,TRBD1,TGTGCCAGCAGCTTTCCCGAAAGGGGGCGTGGGAACACTGAAGCTTTCTTT,CASSFPERGRGNTEAFF
.,TRBJ1-3,TRBV25-1,TRBD1,TGTGCCAGCAGAACATCCGGACAGGGGGTGGGAAACACCATATATTTT,CASRTSGQGVGNTIYF
.,TRBJ1-2,TRBV19,.,TGTGCCAGTAGTATTAGTTCCCCCGACGACCGCTACTATGGCTACACCTTC,CASSISSPDDRYYGYTF
.,TRBJ2-7,TRBV20-1,.,TGCAGTGCAACTGGGGTCGGGGCTTACTACGAGCAGTACTTC,CSATGVGAYYEQYF
many,TRBJ1-3,TRBV19,.,TGTGCCAGTAGTGTGGGGAATGGAAACACCATATATTTT,CASSVGNGNTIYF
.,TRBJ2-6,TRBV6-6,.,TGTGCCAGCAGTTACTCGAGCCCTGGGACCAACGTCCTGACTTTC,CASSYSSPGTNVLTF
.,TRBJ2-2,TRBV25-1,TRBD2,TGTGCCAGCACCCCGACCGGCGGGGGCACCGGGGAGCTGTTTTTT,CASTPTGGGTGELFF